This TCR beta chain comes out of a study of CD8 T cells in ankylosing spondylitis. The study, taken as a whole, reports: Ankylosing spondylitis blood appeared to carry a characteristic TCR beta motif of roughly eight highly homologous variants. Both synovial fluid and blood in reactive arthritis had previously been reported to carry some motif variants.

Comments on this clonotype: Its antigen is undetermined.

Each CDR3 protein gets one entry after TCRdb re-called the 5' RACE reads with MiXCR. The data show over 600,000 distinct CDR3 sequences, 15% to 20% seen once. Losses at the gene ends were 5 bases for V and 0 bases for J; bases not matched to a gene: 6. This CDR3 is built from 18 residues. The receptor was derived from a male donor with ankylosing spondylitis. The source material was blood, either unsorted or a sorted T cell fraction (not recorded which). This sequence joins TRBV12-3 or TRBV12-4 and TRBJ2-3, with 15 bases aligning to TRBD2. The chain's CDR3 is CASSQGLAGGPSTDTQYF. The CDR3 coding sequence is TGTGCCAGCAGTCAGGGACTAGCGGGGGGACCTAGCACAGATACGCAGTATTTT.